This entry lists 12 T cell receptor beta chains sequenced from one sample in a study of T cells in women clearing cervical HPV infection. The data were produced by immunoSEQ multiplex PCR, yet TCRdb's version contains in-frame clones alone and is incomplete. The sample has 40,000 to 45,000 clones. The sample consisted of blood buffy coat. These receptors were collected from a woman between 18 and 70 years old with a cervical HPV16 infection that either progressed to CIN3+ or cleared (not recorded which).

The CDR3 reads CASSQAGNTEAFF. Partial CDR3 DNA: TGTGCCAGCTCCCAAGCAGGGAACACTGAA. This chain uses TRBV18 with TRBJ1-1; no definite D call. The CDR3 end is not reached by the read, which stops 3 residues before it; the germline J gene fills it in. The CDR3 spans 13 residues. V was pared by 6 bases and J by 1 base, with 9 bases between. Germline assignment: CDR1 KGHSH and CDR2 LQKENI.

Note on this clone: Read sequence stops 3 residues before the CDR3 end, and the germline J gene provides the missing end. The V and J genes are TRBV20-1 and TRBJ1-5; TRBD1 is a possible D gene (5 bases). V lost 0 bases to trimming and J lost 2 bases, with 11 bases between them. The CDR3 is 15 amino acids. CDR1 is DFQATT and CDR2 is SNEGSKA in the germline V gene (reference sequence). The CDR3 reads CSAREGEGGNQPQHF. CDR3 DNA (partial): TGCAGTGCTAGAGAAGGGGAAGGAGGCAATCAGCCC.

The covered CDR3 bases are TGCAGTGCTAGAGTTAGCGGGGGGGCGCTGGACACCGGGGAG. Translating gives CSARVSGGALDTGE. The complete CDR3 sequence is CSARVSGGALDTGELFF. This chain connects TRBV20-1 to TRBJ2-2; the match to TRBD2 covers 11 bases. The CDR3 end falls 3 residues outside the read, so it is completed with the germline J gene. This CDR3 comprises 17 residues. J gave up 3 bases and V 1 base, and 7 bases lay outside the gene matches. Germline lookup yields CDR1 DFQATT and CDR2 SNEGSKA (reference sequence).

Comments on this clone: The sequenced fragment ends 3 residues before the CDR3 boundary, so the rest is inferred from the germline J gene. The chain uses TRBV12-3 or TRBV12-4 and TRBJ2-1; 14 bases agree with TRBD2. The CDR3 consists of 18 residues. J gave up 1 base and V 4 bases, and 6 bases lay outside the gene matches. The CDR3 sequence: CASSSRLAGGPSYNEQFF. The sequenced CDR3 bases are TGTGCCAGCAGTTCCCGACTAGCGGGAGGGCCATCCTACAATGAG.

Of note for this clone: The DNA ends 3 residues before the CDR3 does, and the rest of the CDR3 is filled in from the germline J gene. This chain joins TRBV5-1 and TRBJ2-7, with TRBD1 matching 11 bases. There are 15 residues in the CDR3. Per germline, CDR1 SGHRS and CDR2 YFSETQ. V lost 4 bases, J lost 4 bases, and 7 bases stayed unmatched. The CDR3 sequence is CASSPLGQGAYEQYF. The CDR3 bases that were read are TGCGCCAGCAGCCCTTTAGGACAGGGGGCTTACGAG.

As for this clone: The CDR3 goes on 3 residues after the read ends, and that part is filled in from the germline J gene. The genes are TRBV5-5 and TRBJ1-2, with D tentatively TRBD1 (5 bases). CDR1 and CDR2 (germline): SGHKS, YYEKEE (reference sequence). V was shortened by 6 bases and J by 2 bases, with 17 bases between the two germline ends. CDR3 length: 15 amino acids. The sequenced CDR3 bases are TGTGCCAGCACCTGGGTCGAGGGGCCAAACTATGGC. The encoded protein is CASTWVEGPNYG. The full CDR3 protein reads CASTWVEGPNYGYTF.

As to this clone: Read coverage stops 3 residues before the CDR3 terminus; the germline J gene supplies the remainder. This chain joins TRBV6-1 and TRBJ1-2; D remains unclear. Germline V gives CDR1 MNHNS, CDR2 SASEGT. CDR3 length equals 18 residues. The CDR3: CASSENLAGTVAKNIYTF. CDR3 DNA, as far as it was read: TGTGCCAGCAGTGAAAATCTAGCGGGAACTGTAGCCAAAAACATC.

About this clone itself: The sequenced fragment ends 3 residues before the CDR3 boundary, so the rest is inferred from the germline J gene. This sample includes further DNA sequences coding for the same CDR3. The chain carries TRBV6-2 or TRBV6-3 and TRBJ1-3; D not resolved. The CDR3 is made up of 14 amino acids. Trimming pared 6 bases from V and 0 bases from J, leaving 9 bases between. Germline V CDR1 and CDR2: MNHEY, SVGEGT. This CDR3 reads CASRLGGSGNTIYF. Partial CDR3 DNA: TGTGCCAGCAGGCTAGGTGGCTCTGGAAACACC.

Worth noting for this clone: The CDR3 goes on 3 residues after the read ends, and that part is filled in from the germline J gene. The chain is built from TRBV30 and TRBJ2-3; TRBD1 aligns across 7 bases. The CDR3 is 13 residues long. Germline-derived CDR1 and CDR2 are GTSNPN and SVGIG (reference sequence). The sequenced part of the CDR3 DNA is TGTGCCTGGAGCCGGGACAGCCAACAGCCG. Its translation is CAWSRDSQQP. Given in full, the CDR3 is CAWSRDSQQPQYF.

As regards this clone: From the germline J gene comes the end of the CDR3, since the read stops 3 residues before it. This chain uses TRBV5-1 with TRBJ1-1; no reliable D call. The V end lost 0 bases, the J end lost 1 base, and 4 bases lay between the germline ends. The CDR3 is made up of 13 amino acids. CDR1 is SGHRS, CDR2 YFSETQ, per germline. The sequenced part of the CDR3 DNA is TGCGCCAGCAGCTTGGAGCGGAACACTGAA. Translated: CASSLERNTE. The complete CDR3 sequence is CASSLERNTEAFF.

A remark on this clone: From the germline J gene comes the end of the CDR3, since the read stops 3 residues before it. The chain is built from TRBV6-4 and TRBJ1-2; D is perhaps TRBD1 (5 bases). This CDR3 is 11 amino acids long. Germline CDR1 is MRHNA and CDR2 is SNTAGT. CDR3 protein: CASSGGAGYTF. The sequenced part of the CDR3 DNA is TGTGCCAGCAGTGGAGGGGCCGGC.

In the case of this clone: The read comes to an end 3 residues before the CDR3 does, leaving the germline J gene to fill in the end. This chain uses TRBV5-1 with TRBJ1-3; D gene unclear. Trimming took 0 bases from V and 4 from J, leaving 14 bases between them. The CDR3 runs 16 residues. The V gene's germline CDR1 is SGHRS and CDR2 YFSETQ. The CDR3 reads CASSLEAERTGNTIYF. CDR3 DNA, as far as it was read: TGCGCCAGCAGCTTGGAGGCCGAGAGAACAGGAAACACC.